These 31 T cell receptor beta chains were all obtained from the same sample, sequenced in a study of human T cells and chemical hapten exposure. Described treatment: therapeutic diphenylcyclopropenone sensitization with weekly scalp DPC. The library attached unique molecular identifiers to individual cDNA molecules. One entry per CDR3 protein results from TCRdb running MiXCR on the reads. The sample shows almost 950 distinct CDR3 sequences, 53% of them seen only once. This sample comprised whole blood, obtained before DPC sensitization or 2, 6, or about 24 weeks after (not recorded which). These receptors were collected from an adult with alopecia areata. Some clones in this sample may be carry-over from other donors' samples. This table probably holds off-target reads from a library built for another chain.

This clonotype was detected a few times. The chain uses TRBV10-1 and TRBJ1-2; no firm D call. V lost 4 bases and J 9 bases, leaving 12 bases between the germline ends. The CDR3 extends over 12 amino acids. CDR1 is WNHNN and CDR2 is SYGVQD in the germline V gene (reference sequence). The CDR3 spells CASSGTRMSYTF. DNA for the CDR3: TGCGCCAGCAGTGGTACAAGGATGAGCTACACCTTC.

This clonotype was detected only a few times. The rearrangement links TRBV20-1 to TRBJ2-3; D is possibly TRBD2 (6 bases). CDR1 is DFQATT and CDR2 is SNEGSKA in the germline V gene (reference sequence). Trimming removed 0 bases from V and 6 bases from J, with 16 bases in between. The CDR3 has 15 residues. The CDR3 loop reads CSARDSVGGVDTQYF. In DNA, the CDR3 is TGCAGTGCTAGAGATTCTGTGGGGGGAGTGGATACGCAGTATTTT.

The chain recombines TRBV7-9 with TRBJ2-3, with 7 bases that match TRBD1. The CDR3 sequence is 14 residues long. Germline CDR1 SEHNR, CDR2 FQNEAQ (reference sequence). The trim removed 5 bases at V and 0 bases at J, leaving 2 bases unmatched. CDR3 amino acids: CASSLTGSTDTQYF. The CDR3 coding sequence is TGTGCCAGCAGCCTGACAGGGAGCACAGATACGCAGTATTTT.

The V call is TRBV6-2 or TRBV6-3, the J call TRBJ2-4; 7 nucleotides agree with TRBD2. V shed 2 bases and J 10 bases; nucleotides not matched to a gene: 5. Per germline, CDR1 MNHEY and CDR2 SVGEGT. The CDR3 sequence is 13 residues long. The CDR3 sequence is CASSYVAGGIQYF. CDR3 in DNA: TGTGCCAGCAGTTACGTGGCCGGGGGGATTCAGTACTTC.

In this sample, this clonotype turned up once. The CDR3 DNA follows: TGTGCCAGCAGCTTAGTCGGACCCACAGATACGCAGTATTTT. Translating gives CASSLVGPTDTQYF. The chain couples TRBV7-9 to TRBJ2-3, with D unclear. Per germline, CDR1 SEHNR and CDR2 FQNEAQ (reference sequence). CDR3 length: 14 residues. The germline V and J ends were trimmed by 1 base and 2 bases, with 7 bases remaining between them.

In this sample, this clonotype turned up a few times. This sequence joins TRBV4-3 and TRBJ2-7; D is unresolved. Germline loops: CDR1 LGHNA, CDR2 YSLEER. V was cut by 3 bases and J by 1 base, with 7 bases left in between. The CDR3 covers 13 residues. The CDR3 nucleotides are TGCGCCAGCAGCCAGGCTTCTTCCTACGAGCAGTACTTC. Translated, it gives CASSQASSYEQYF.

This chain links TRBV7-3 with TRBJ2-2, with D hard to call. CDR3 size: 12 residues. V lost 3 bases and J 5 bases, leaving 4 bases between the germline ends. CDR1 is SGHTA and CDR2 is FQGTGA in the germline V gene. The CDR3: CASSFGTGELFF. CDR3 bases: TGTGCCAGCAGCTTTGGGACCGGGGAGCTGTTTTTT.

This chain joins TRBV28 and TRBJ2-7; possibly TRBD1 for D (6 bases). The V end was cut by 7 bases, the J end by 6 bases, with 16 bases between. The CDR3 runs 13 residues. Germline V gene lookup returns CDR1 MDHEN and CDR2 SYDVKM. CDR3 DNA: TGTGCCAGCACCAGATCAGGGGCCCGCGAGCAGTACTTC. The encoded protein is CASTRSGAREQYF. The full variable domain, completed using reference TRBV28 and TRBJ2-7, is DVKVTQSSRYLVKRTGEKVFLECVQDMDHENMFWYRQDPGLGLRLIYFSYDVKMKEKGDIPEGYSVSREKKERFSLILESASTNQTSMYLCASTRSGAREQYFGPGTRLTVT.

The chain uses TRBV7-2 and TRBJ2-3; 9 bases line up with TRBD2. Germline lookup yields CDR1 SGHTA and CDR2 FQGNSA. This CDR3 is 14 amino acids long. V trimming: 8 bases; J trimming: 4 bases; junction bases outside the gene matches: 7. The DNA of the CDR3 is TGTGCCAGCGGGCTGGCGGGAGGGCCAGATACGCAGTATTTT. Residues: CASGLAGGPDTQYF.

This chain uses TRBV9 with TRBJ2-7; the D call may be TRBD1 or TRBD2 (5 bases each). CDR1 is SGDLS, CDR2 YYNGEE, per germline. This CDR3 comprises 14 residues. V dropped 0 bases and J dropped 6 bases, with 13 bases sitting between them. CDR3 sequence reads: CASSVGGAGFEQYF. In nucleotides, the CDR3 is TGTGCCAGCAGCGTAGGAGGGGCAGGGTTCGAGCAGTACTTC.

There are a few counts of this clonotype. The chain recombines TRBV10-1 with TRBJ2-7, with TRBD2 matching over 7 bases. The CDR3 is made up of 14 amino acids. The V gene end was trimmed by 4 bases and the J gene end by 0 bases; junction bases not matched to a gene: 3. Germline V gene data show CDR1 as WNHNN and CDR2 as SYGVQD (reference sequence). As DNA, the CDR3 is TGCGCCAGCAGTGTCAGGGACTACTCCTACGAGCAGTACTTC. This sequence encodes CASSVRDYSYEQYF.

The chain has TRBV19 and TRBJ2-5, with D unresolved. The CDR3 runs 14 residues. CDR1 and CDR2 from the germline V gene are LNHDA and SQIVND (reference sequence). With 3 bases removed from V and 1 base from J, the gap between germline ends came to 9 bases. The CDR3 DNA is TGTGCCAGTAGTATTGGTGGAGTCCAAGAGACCCAGTACTTC. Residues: CASSIGGVQETQYF.

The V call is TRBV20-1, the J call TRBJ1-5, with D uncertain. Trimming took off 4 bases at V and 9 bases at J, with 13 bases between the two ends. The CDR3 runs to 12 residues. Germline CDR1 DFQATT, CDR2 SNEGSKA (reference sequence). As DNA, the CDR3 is TGCAGTGCTACCCCTGACGAGGGGCCCCAGCATTTT. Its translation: CSATPDEGPQHF.

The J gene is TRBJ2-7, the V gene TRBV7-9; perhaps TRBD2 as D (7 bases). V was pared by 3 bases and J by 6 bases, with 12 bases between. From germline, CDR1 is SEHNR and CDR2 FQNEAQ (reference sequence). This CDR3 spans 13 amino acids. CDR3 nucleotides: TGTGCCAGCAGCTTTGGGGGGGCCTCCGAGCAGTACTTC. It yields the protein CASSFGGASEQYF.

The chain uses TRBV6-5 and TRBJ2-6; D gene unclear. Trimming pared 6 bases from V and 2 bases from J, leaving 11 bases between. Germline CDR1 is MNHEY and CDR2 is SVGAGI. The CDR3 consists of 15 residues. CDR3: CASRDVVTGANVLTF. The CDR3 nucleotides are TGTGCCAGCAGGGACGTGGTAACTGGGGCCAACGTCCTGACTTTC.

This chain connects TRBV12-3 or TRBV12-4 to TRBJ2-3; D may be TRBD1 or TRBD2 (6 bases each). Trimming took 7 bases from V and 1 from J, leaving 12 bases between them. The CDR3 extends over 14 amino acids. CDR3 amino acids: CASKKGGGTDTQYF. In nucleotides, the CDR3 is TGTGCCAGCAAAAAGGGGGGCGGCACAGATACGCAGTATTTT.

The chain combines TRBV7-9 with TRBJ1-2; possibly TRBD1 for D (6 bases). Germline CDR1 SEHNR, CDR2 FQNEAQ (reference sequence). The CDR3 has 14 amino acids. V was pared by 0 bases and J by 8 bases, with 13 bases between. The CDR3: CASSLAGRGTGYTF. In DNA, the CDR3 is TGTGCCAGCAGCTTAGCAGGCAGGGGCACCGGCTACACCTTC. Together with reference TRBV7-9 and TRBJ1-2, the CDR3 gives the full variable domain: DTGVSQNPRHKITKRGQNVTFRCDPISEHNRLYWYRQTLGQGPEFLTYFQNEAQLEKSRLLSDRFSAERPKGSFSTLEIQRTEQGDSAMYLCASSLAGRGTGYTFGSGTRLTVV.

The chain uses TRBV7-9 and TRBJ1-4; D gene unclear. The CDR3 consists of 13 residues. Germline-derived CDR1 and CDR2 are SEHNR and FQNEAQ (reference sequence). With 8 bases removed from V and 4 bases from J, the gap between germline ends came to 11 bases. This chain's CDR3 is CASAPPGNEKLFF. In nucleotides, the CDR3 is TGTGCCAGCGCCCCGCCCGGTAATGAAAAACTGTTTTTT.

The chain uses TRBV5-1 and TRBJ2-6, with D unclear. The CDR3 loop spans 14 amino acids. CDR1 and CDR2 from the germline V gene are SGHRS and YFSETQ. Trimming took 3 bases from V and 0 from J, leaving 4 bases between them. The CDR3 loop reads CASSSNSGANVLTF. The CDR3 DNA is TGCGCCAGCAGCTCCAACTCTGGGGCCAACGTCCTGACTTTC.

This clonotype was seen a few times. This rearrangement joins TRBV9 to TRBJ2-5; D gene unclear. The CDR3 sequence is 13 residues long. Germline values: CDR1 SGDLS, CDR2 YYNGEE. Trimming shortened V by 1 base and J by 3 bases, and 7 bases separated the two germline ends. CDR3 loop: CASSVTEEETQYF. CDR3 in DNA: TGTGCCAGCAGCGTAACAGAAGAAGAGACCCAGTACTTC.

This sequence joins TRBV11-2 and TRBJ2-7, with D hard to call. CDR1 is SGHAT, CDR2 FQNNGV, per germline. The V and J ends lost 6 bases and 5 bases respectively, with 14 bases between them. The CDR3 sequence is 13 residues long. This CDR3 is CASRSGRRDEQYF. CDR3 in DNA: TGTGCCAGCAGGTCCGGCCGCCGGGACGAGCAGTACTTC.

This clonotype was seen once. The CDR3 here is CASSPSRNEQFF. In DNA, the CDR3 is TGTGCCAGCAGTCCTAGTAGGAATGAGCAGTTCTTC. The chain combines TRBV6-1 with TRBJ2-1; D call uncertain. Trimming left V 5 bases short and J 7 bases short, with 9 bases between. Germline CDR1 reads MNHNS; CDR2 reads SASEGT. The CDR3 is made up of 12 amino acids.

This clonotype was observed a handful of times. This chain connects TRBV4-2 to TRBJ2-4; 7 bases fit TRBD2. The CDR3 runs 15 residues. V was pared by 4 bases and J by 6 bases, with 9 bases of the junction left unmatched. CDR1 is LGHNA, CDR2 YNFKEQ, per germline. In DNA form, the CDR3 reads TGTGCCAGCAGCCGGTTTAGCGGGCCCCTAAACATTCAGTACTTC. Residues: CASSRFSGPLNIQYF.

This CDR3 is CSAPGLASDTQYF. CDR3 bases: TGCAGTGCACCGGGACTAGCGTCAGATACGCAGTATTTT. The chain uses TRBV20-1 and TRBJ2-3, with 10 bases fitting TRBD2. Unmatched junction bases numbered 4, after V lost 6 bases and J lost 4 bases. This CDR3 is 13 amino acids long. Germline V gene sequence: CDR1 DFQATT, CDR2 SNEGSKA (reference sequence).

CDR3 bases: TGTGCCAGCTCACGTGGGACAGGGGGCGCCCCGCAGTATTTT. It translates to CASSRGTGGAPQYF. The V gene is TRBV18, the J gene TRBJ2-3, with 12 bases that match TRBD1. V gave up 4 bases and J gave up 10 bases; unmatched junction bases: 6. The CDR3 totals 14 residues. Germline assignment: CDR1 KGHSH and CDR2 LQKENI.

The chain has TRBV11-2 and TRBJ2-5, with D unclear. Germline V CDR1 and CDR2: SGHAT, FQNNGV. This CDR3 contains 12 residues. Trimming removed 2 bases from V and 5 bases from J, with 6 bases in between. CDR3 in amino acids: CASSLSRETQYF. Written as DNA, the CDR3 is TGTGCCAGCAGCTTATCTCGGGAGACCCAGTACTTC.

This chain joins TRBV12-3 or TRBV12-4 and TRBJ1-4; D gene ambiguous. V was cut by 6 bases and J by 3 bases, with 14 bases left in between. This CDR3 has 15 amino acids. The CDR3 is CASSSGNLANEKLFF. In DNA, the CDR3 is TGTGCCAGCAGCTCTGGAAACTTGGCTAATGAAAAACTGTTTTTT.

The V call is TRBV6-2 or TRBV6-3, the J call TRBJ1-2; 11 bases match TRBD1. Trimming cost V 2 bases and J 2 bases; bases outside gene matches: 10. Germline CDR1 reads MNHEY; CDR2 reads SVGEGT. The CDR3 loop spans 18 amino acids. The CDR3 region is CASSYLGQGAIENYGYTF. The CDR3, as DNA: TGTGCCAGCAGTTACCTTGGACAGGGGGCGATCGAAAACTATGGCTACACCTTC.

The CDR3 DNA reads as TGTGCCAGCAGCCCCCGGCGGGGCTACGAGCAGTACTTC. Translated, it gives CASSPRRGYEQYF. The chain has TRBV7-2 and TRBJ2-7, with TRBD2 as a possible D gene (6 bases). Germline V gene sequence: CDR1 SGHTA, CDR2 FQGNSA. The CDR3 loop spans 13 amino acids. V lost 5 bases and J 3 bases, leaving 11 bases between the germline ends. The whole variable domain, remainder taken from reference TRBV7-2 and TRBJ2-7, is GAGVSQSPSNKVTEKGKDVELRCDPISGHTALYWYRQSLGQGLEFLIYFQGNSAPDKSGLPSDRFSAERTGGSVSTLTIQRTQQEDSAVYLCASSPRRGYEQYFGPGTRLTVT.

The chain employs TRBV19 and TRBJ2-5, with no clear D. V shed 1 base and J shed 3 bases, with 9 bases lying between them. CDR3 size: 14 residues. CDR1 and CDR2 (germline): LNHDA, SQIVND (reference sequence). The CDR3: CASSIGWSKETQYF. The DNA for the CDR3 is TGTGCCAGTAGTATAGGCTGGAGCAAAGAGACCCAGTACTTC.

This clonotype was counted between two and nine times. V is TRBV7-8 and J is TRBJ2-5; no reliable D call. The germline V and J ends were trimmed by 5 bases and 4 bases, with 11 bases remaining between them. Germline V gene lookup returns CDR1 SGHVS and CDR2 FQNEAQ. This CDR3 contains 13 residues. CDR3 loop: CASSPAQGETQYF. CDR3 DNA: TGTGCCAGCAGCCCTGCCCAAGGAGAGACCCAGTACTTC.